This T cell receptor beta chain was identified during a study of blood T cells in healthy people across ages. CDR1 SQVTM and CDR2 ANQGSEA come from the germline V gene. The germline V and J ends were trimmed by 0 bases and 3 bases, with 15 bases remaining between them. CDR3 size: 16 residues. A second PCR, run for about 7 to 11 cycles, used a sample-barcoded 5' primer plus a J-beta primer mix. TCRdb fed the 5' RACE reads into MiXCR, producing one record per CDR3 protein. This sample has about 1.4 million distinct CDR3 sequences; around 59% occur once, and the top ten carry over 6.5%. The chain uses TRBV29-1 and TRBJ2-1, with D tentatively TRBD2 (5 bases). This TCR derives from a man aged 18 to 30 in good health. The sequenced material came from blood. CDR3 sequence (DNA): TGCAGCGTTGAAGATGTCGAAGCGGTTTACTACAATGAGCAGTTCTTC. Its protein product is CSVEDVEAVYYNEQFF.